The rows below give T cell receptor beta chains drawn from one sample of a study of blood T cell repertoires in COVID-19. Some clones are missing from TCRdb's copy, which holds only in-frame ones; the method was immunoSEQ multiplex PCR. The sample shows about 120,000 clones, 85% to 90% of them seen only once. Sequencing input: peripheral blood. These receptor sequences come from a woman aged 45-65 years with acute or convalescent COVID-19. The CDR3 runs from the conserved cysteine through the conserved F or W. D genes are given only for firm matches. Some rows mark clone size as missing; the rest say once, few, many or name a class of expanded clone.

V	D	J	size	DNA	CDR3
TRBV6-5	-	TRBJ2-7	-	TGTGCCAGCAGCCGCCGACACCCCTACGAGCAGTACTTC	CASSRRHPYEQYF
TRBV7-3	-	TRBJ2-7	-	TGTGCCAGCAGCCCAACTCCGGGACTCGAGCAGTACTTC	CASSPTPGLEQYF
TRBV12-3/TRBV12-4	-	TRBJ2-1	-	TGTGCCAGCAGTTTGGCGACACTCAATGAGCAGTTCTTC	CASSLATLNEQFF
TRBV4-1	-	TRBJ1-2	-	TGCGCCAGCAGCCAGGCATACAGTCTCTATGGCTACACCTTC	CASSQAYSLYGYTF
TRBV19	-	TRBJ2-7	-	TGTGCCAGTAGTATACAGGGTGGTCTCTACGAGCAGTACTTC	CASSIQGGLYEQYF
TRBV5-1	-	TRBJ1-6	-	TGCGCCAGCAGCCCGCTCCCCACAGGGTCGGAGAATTCACCCCTCCACTTT	CASSPLPTGSENSPLHF
TRBV29-1	-	TRBJ2-3	-	TGCAGCGTGGAAGAAGTCACCACGGGGACAGATACGCAGTATTTT	CSVEEVTTGTDTQYF
TRBV19	-	TRBJ1-1	-	TGTGCCAGTAGCCCTAGTTCTGACACTGAAGCTTTCTTT	CASSPSSDTEAFF
TRBV11-2	-	TRBJ2-1	-	TGTGCCAGCAGTACATACAGGGAACCTTACAATGAGCAGTTCTTC	CASSTYREPYNEQFF
TRBV5-1	TRBD1	TRBJ2-6	-	TGCGCCAGCTTCGGGACAGGGGGCTCTGGGGCCAACGTCCTGACTTTC	CASFGTGGSGANVLTF
TRBV5-4	TRBD1	TRBJ1-3	-	TGTGCCAGCAGCTTCCCAACAGGGGGTTCTGGAAACACCATATATTTT	CASSFPTGGSGNTIYF
TRBV2	-	TRBJ1-2	-	TGTGCCAGCAGTTTGGGAGACCTAAGAGGAGATGGCTACACCTTC	CASSLGDLRGDGYTF
TRBV15	-	TRBJ2-7	once	TGTGCCACCAGCAGAGCCCCCCCGGGTGGCTACACGTACGAGCAGTACTTC	CATSRAPPGGYTYEQYF
TRBV30	TRBD1	TRBJ1-5	few	TGTGCCTGGAGTGTAGGGGGCAGCAATCAGCCCCAGCATTTT	CAWSVGGSNQPQHF
TRBV4-1	TRBD2	TRBJ2-5	-	TGCGCCAGCGGACAGCTAGCGGGGGAGCCGGCCCAGTACTTC	CASGQLAGEPAQYF
TRBV19	TRBD2	TRBJ2-1	-	TGTGCCAGTAGTATACGGACTAGCGGGGGAGGCCCGTACAATGAGCAGTTCTTC	CASSIRTSGGGPYNEQFF
TRBV6-5	TRBD2	TRBJ2-7	-	TGTGCCACCATCTCCGGGGAGGGCGAGCAGTACTTC	CATISGEGEQYF